This record covers a single TCR beta chain. Its specificity is unknown. The limits of the CDR3 on the DNA are not certain, so only TCRdb's listed CDR3 is given. The data derive from a study of blood T cells in healthy people across ages. General study findings and limits: Strong correlation existed between TCR beta diversity and naive T cell percentage.

The CDR3 has 14 residues if both end residues are counted. The germline gives CDR1 SQVTM, CDR2 ANQGSEA. Sample-barcoded 5' priming and a J-beta primer mix drove a second PCR of about 6 to 12 cycles. Each cDNA molecule carried a tag from a template-switch adaptor that contained 12 random nucleotides. The yield of each sample was at least 3 million CDR3-containing paired-end reads. Using its own MiXCR run on the 5' RACE reads, TCRdb lists one record per CDR3 protein. Here the sample spans some 710,000 distinct CDR3 sequences, roughly 20% being singletons. Sample: blood. The chain employs TRBV29-1 and TRBJ2-7. This clonotype was obtained from a man aged 65 to 85 in good health. CDR3 amino acids: CSVGKGTDQETQYF.